Sequencing of this TCR beta chain was carried out in a study of CD8+ T cells in alopecia areata. Study in general: The duration of tofacitinib was 6 to 18 months, with 6 months off drug afterward. Notes on the study in general: Higher clonality than in normal scalp was seen in lesional scalp, especially alopecia totalis/universalis. Normal skin contains resident alphabeta T cells, and these are also sequenced in scalp samples.

Sequencing used cDNA as its template, made by extracting RNA and reverse transcribing it. The data were produced by immunoSEQ multiplex PCR, yet TCRdb's version contains in-frame clones alone and is incomplete. The table has more than 85,000 clones, less than 50% seen once; the top ten hold 0.79%. Concerning this clone itself: The antigen is not known.

The V gene lost 4 bases and the J gene lost 9 bases, with 16 bases spanning the gap. Germline V gene data show CDR1 as SGHDN and CDR2 as FVKESK. The CDR3 spans 13 residues. This TCR was recovered from a human donor with alopecia areata. Sequencing was carried out using CD4+ T cells sorted from blood. The chain carries TRBV14 and TRBJ2-7, with D unclear. The CDR3 is CASSLGPNIGQYF. The CDR3 DNA reads TGTGCCAGCAGCCTCGGACCCAATATTGGGCAGTACTTC.